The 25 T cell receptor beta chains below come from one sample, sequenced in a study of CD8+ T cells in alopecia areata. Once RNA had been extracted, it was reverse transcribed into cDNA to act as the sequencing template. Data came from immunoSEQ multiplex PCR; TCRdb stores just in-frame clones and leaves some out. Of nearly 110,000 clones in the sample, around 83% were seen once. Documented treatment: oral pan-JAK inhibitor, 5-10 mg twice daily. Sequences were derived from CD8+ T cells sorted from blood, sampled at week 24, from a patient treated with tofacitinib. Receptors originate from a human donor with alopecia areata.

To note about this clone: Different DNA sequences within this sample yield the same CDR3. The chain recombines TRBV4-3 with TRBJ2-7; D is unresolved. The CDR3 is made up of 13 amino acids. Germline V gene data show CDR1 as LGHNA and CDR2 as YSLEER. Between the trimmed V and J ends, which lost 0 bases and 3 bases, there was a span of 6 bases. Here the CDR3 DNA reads TGCGCCAGCAGCCAAGATCAAGGCTACGAGCAGTACTTC. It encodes CASSQDQGYEQYF.

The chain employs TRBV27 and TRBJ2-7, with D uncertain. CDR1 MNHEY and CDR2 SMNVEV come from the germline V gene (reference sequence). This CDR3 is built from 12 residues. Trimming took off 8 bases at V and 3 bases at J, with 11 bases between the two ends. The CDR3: CASGTSVYEQYF. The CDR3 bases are TGTGCCAGCGGTACTTCTGTCTACGAGCAGTACTTC.

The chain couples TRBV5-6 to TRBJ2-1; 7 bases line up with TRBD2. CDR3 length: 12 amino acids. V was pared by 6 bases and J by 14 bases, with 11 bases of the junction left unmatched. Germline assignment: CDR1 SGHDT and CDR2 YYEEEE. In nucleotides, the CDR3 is TGTGCCAGCACCATTGAGGTCCGGGGGGAGTTCTTC. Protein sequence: CASTIEVRGEFF. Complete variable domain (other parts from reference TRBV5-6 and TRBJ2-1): DAGVTQSPTHLIKTRGQQVTLRCSPKSGHDTVSWYQQALGQGPQFIFQYYEEEERQRGNFPDRFSGHQFPNYSSELNVNALLLGDSALYLCASTIEVRGEFFGPGTRLTVL.

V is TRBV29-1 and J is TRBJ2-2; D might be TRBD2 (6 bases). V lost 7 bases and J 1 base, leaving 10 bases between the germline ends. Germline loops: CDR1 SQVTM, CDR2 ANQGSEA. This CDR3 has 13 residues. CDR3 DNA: TGCAGCGCACGCGGGATGAACACCGGGGAGCTGTTTTTT. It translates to CSARGMNTGELFF.

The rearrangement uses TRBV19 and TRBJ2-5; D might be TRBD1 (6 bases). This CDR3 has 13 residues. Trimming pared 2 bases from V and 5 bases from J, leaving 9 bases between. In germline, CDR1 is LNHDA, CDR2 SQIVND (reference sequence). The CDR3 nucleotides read TGTGCCAGTAGTATACAGGGGAAGGAGACCCAGTACTTC. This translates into CASSIQGKETQYF.

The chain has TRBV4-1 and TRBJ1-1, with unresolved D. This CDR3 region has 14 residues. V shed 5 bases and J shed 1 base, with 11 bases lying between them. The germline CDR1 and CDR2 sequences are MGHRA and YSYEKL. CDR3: CASSIRRKNTEAFF. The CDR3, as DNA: TGCGCCAGCAGCATCCGACGGAAGAACACTGAAGCTTTCTTT.

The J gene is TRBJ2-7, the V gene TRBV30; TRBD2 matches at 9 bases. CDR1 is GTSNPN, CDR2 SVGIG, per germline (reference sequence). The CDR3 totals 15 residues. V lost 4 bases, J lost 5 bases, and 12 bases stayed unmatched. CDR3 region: CAWIPLRGGPHEQYF. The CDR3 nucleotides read TGTGCCTGGATACCTTTGCGGGGGGGCCCGCACGAGCAGTACTTC.

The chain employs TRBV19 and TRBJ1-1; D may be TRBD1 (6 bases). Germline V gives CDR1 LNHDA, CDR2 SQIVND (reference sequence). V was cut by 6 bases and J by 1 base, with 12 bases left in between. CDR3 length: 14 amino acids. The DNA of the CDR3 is TGTGCCAGTAGGCCATCGACAGGGAACACTGAAGCTTTCTTT. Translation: CASRPSTGNTEAFF.

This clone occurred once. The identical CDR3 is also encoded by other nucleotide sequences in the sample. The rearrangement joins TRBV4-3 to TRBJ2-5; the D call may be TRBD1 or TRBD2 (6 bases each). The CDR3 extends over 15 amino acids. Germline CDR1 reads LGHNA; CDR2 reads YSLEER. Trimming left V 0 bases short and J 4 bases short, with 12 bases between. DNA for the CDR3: TGCGCCAGCAGCCAAGATCGGGGGCCAGGAGAGACCCAGTACTTC. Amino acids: CASSQDRGPGETQYF.

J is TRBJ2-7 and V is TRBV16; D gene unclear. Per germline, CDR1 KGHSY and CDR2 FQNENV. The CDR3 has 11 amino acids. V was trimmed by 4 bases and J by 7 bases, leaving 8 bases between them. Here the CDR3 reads CASSPGQEQYF. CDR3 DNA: TGTGCCAGCAGCCCAGGCCAGGAGCAGTACTTC.

The CDR3 here is CSVVPDVYGGYTF. CDR3 in DNA: TGCAGCGTTGTGCCCGACGTCTACGGTGGCTACACCTTC. The rearrangement links TRBV29-1 to TRBJ1-2; no firm D call. The V gene's germline CDR1 is SQVTM and CDR2 ANQGSEA. V lost 4 bases to trimming and J lost 7 bases, with 16 bases between them. The CDR3 length is 13 residues.

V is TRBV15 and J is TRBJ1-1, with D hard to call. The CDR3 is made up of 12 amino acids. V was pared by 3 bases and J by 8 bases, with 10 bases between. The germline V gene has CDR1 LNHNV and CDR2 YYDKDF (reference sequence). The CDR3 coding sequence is TGTGCCACCAGCAGCCGGACGGCAGAAGCTTTCTTT. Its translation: CATSSRTAEAFF.

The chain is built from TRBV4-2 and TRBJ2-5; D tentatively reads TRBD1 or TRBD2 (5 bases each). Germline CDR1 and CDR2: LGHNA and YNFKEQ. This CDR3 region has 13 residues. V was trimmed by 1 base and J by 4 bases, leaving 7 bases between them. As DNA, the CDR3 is TGTGCCAGCAGCCAAGGAGGGGCAGAGACCCAGTACTTC. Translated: CASSQGGAETQYF.

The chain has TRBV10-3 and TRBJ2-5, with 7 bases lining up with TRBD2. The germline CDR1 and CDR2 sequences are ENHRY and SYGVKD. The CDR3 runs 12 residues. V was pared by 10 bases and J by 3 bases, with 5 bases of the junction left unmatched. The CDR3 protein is CASRGGKETQYF. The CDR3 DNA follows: TGTGCCAGCCGGGGAGGGAAAGAGACCCAGTACTTC.

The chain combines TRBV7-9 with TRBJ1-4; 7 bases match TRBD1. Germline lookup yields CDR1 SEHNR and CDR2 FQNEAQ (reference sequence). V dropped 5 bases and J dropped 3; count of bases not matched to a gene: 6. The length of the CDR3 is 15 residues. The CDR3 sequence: CASSTTGVANEKLFF. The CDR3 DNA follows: TGTGCCAGCAGCACCACAGGGGTGGCTAATGAAAAACTGTTTTTT.

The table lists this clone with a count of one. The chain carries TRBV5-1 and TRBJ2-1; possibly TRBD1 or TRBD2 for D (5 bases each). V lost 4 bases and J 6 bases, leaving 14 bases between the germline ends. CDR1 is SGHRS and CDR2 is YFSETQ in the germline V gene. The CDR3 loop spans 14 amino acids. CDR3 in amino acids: CASSVGPSSNEQFF. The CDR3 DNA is TGCGCCAGCAGCGTGGGACCCTCATCCAATGAGCAGTTCTTC.

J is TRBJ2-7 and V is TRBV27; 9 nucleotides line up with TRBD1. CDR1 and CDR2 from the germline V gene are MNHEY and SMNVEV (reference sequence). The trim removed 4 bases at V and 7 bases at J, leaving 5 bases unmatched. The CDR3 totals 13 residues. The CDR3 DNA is TGTGCCAGCAGTTGGGGACAGGGCGTAGAGCAGTACTTC. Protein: CASSWGQGVEQYF.

CDR3 residues: CASSFSRSLTDTQYF. For the CDR3, the DNA is TGTGCCAGCAGTTTTAGTAGGTCCCTCACAGATACGCAGTATTTT. The rearrangement joins TRBV6-5 to TRBJ2-3; D unresolved. The V gene's germline CDR1 is MNHEY and CDR2 SVGAGI. The CDR3 consists of 15 residues. Trimming took off 4 bases at V and 2 bases at J, with 13 bases between the two ends.

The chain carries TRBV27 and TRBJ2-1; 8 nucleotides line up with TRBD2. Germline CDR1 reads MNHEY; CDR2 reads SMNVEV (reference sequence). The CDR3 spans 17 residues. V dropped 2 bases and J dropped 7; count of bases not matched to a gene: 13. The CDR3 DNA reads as TGTGCCAGCAGTTTAAGGGGCCGGGGGGGCCGGAGGAATGAGCAGTTCTTC. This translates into CASSLRGRGGRRNEQFF.

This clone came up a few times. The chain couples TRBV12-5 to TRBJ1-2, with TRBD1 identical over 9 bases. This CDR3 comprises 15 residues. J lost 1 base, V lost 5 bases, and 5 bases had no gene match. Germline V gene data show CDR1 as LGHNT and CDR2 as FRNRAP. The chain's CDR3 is CASGGTGQGNYGYTF. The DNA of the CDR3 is TGTGCTAGTGGTGGGACGGGACAGGGTAACTATGGCTACACCTTC.

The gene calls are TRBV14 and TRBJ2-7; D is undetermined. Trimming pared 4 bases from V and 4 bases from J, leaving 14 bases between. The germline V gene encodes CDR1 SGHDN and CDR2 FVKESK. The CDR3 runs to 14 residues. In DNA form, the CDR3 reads TGTGCCAGCAGCCTACAGACCCATGGGTACGAGCAGTACTTC. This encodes CASSLQTHGYEQYF.

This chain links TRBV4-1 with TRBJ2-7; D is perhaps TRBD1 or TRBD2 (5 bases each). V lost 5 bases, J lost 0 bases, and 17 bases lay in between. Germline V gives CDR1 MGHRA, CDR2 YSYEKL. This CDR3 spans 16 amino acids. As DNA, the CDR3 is TGCGCCAGCAGCAATCCCCGGGACGGCAACTCCTACGAGCAGTACTTC. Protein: CASSNPRDGNSYEQYF.

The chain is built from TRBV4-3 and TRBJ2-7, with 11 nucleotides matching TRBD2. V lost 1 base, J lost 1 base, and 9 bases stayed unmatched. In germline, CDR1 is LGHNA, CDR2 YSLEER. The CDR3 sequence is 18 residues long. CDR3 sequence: CASSQGVLAGGPSYEQYF. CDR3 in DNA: TGCGCCAGCAGCCAAGGTGTCCTAGCGGGGGGCCCTTCCTACGAGCAGTACTTC.

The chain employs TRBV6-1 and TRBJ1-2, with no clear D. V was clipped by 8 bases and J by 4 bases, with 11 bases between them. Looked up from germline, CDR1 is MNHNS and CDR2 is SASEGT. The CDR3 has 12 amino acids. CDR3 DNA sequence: TGTGCCAGCCTGGACGGCATCTATGGCTACACCTTC. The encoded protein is CASLDGIYGYTF.

CDR3 amino acids: CASSPNQGSETQYF. Here the CDR3 DNA reads TGTGCCAGCTCACCAAACCAGGGGTCAGAGACCCAGTACTTC. J is TRBJ2-5 and V is TRBV18; a weak D match, TRBD1 (6 bases). The V end was cut by 2 bases, the J end by 4 bases, with 11 bases between. The germline CDR1 and CDR2 sequences are KGHSH and LQKENI. This CDR3 has 14 residues.